The clone carrying this TCR beta chain has just a few counts. The target antigen is unknown. TCRdb re-called the 5' RACE reads with MiXCR, one entry per CDR3 protein. The sample contains fewer than 650,000 distinct CDR3 sequences, roughly 17% of which appear only once. The CDR3 covers 14 residues. The germline gives CDR1 DFQATT, CDR2 SNEGSKA (reference sequence). V was clipped by 0 bases and J by 6 bases, with 11 bases between them. The sample belongs to a study of T-cell memory formation after mild COVID-19. Study-wide background: TCR clusters mostly belonged to single donors.

Findings and caveats of the study: Day 15 to 85 contractors were CD4/CD8 balanced; later expanders leaned CD4+. A second wave of clones peaked on day 37, and their SARS-CoV-2 specificity went unconfirmed. CD4+ clones that contracted lay mainly in CM and EM; CD8+ ones lay in EMRA.

The sample comprised PBMCs or a T cell subset sorted from them (not recorded which). This chain joins TRBV20-1 and TRBJ2-2; D possibly corresponds to TRBD2 (5 bases). The TCR was taken from an adult woman who had mild COVID-19 (a few samples of this study predate the infection). Cell type and time point are not known. The CDR3 sequence: CSARDADSPGELFF. The CDR3, as DNA: TGCAGTGCTAGAGATGCGGACTCGCCCGGGGAGCTGTTTTTT.